This T cell receptor beta chain was captured by sequencing in a study of blood T cells in healthy people across ages. Study-level results: With naive T cell percentage, TCR beta diversity showed a strong correlation. Compared with aged donors, long-lived donors showed fewer expanded clones, suggesting selection. Significant beta diversity loss was already apparent by age around 40, declining roughly linearly.

Concerning this clonotype itself: The antigen is undetermined.

Sample-barcoded 5' priming and a J-beta primer mix drove a second PCR of roughly 6 to 12 cycles. TCRdb called the 5' RACE reads again in MiXCR, with one record for every CDR3 protein. The sample shows about 800,000 distinct CDR3 sequences, over 45% of them seen only once. Per the germline V gene, CDR1 is SGHRS and CDR2 is YFSETQ. This CDR3 comprises 17 residues. Trimming cost V 0 bases and J 6 bases; bases outside gene matches: 10. Material: blood. The gene calls are TRBV5-1 and TRBJ2-3; 10 nucleotides align to TRBD2. The sequence derives from a man aged 25 to 40 in good health. This CDR3 reads CASSLEGSSGGGDTQYF. CDR3 sequence (DNA): TGCGCCAGCAGCTTGGAGGGCTCTAGCGGGGGAGGGGATACGCAGTATTTT. Using reference TRBV5-1 and TRBJ2-3 for the parts outside the CDR3, the full variable domain is KAGVTQTPRYLIKTRGQQVTLSCSPISGHRSVSWYQQTPGQGLQFLFEYFSETQRNKGNFPGRFSGRQFSNSRSEMNVSTLELGDSALYLCASSLEGSSGGGDTQYFGPGTRLTVL.